This T cell receptor (beta chain) came from a study of blood T cell repertoires in COVID-19. Study processing details: Cell counts per sample came from amplifying reference gene primers. Assay used: immunoSEQ multiplex PCR; TCRdb lists only in-frame clones, some missing. D and trimming come from the DNA, and the V and J calls and clone size come from that table. The sample has under 200,000 clones; 89% are singletons. Germline loops: CDR1 GTSNPN, CDR2 SVGIG (reference sequence). Germline trimming cut 5 bases from V and 5 bases from J; bases unmatched to any gene: 2. The CDR3 runs to 11 residues. V gene TRBV30 combines with J gene TRBJ1-2; 7 bases map to TRBD1. The clonotype comes from a woman in her late teens or twenties who had recovered from COVID-19. The specimen was PBMCs or T cells enriched from blood (not recorded which). CDR3 in DNA: TGTGCCTGGTCGACAGGGTATGGCTACACCTTC. Translating gives CAWSTGYGYTF.